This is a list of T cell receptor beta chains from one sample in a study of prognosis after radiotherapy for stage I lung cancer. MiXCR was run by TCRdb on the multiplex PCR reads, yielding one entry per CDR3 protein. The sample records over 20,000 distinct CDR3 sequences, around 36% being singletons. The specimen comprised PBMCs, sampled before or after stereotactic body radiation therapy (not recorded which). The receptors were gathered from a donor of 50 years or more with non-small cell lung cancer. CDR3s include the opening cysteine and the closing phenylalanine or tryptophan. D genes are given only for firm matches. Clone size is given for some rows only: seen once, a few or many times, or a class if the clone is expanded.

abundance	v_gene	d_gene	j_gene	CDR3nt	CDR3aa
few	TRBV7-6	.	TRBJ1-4	TGTGCCAGCAGAGGGACGGATACTAATGAAAAACTGTTTTTT	CASRGTDTNEKLFF
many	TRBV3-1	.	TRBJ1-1	TGTGCCAGCAGCCAAGGGAAGGGCGGTCGGACTGAAGCTTTCTTT	CASSQGKGGRTEAFF
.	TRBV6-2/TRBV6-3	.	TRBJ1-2	TGTGCCAGCAGTTACTGGGGGGATGGCTACACCTTC	CASSYWGDGYTF
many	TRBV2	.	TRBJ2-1	TGTGCCAGCAGTGCTAGCAGGAGCTCCTACAATGAGCAGTTCTTC	CASSASRSSYNEQFF
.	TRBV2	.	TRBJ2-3	TGTGCCAGCAAAGCTAGCGCTAGCACATATACGCAATATTTT	CASKASASTYTQYF
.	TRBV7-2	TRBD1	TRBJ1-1	TGTGCCAACCTCCCCCGGACAGGGAACACTGAAGATTTCTTT	CANLPRTGNTEDFF
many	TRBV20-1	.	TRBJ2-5	TGCAGTGCTTGGGACCGACAAGAGACCCAGTACTTC	CSAWDRQETQYF
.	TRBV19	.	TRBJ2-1	TGTGCCACCATAGAAGGAGGGGTGGGCAATGAGCAGTTCTTC	CATIEGGVGNEQFF
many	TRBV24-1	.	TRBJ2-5	TGTGCCACCCAGGCAGGGGTGGTAGAGACCCAGTACTTC	CATQAGVVETQYF
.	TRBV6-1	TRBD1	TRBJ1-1	TGTGCCAGCAGGACAGGGGGCACTGAAGCTTTCTTT	CASRTGGTEAFF
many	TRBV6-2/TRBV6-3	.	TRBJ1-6	TGTGCCAGCAGTTACTCAGGGACCCCTAATTCACCCCTCCACTTT	CASSYSGTPNSPLHF
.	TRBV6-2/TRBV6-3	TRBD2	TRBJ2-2	TGTGCCAGCAGTCTCGGCGGGAGTTTCTCTTGGGAGCTGTTTTTT	CASSLGGSFSWELFF
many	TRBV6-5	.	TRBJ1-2	TGTGCCAGCAGTTACTTTTCCGAGGCCGGACAGGGCTACACCTTC	CASSYFSEAGQGYTF
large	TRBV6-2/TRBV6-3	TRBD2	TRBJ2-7	TGTGCCAGCATTCCGGGACTAGCGGGAGCCTACGAGCAGTACTTC	CASIPGLAGAYEQYF
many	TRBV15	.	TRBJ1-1	TGTGCCACCAGAACCCAAGGTAGGACTGAAGCTTTCTTT	CATRTQGRTEAFF
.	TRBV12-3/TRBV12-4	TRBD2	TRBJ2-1	TGTGCCAGCAGTTTGGGTAGCGGGCACTCCTACAATGAGCAGTTCTTC	CASSLGSGHSYNEQFF
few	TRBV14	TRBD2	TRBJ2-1	TGTGCCAGCAGCCAAGCTGGGACTAGCGGGAGAGCCCTCTGGATCAATGAGCAGTTCTTC	CASSQAGTSGRALWINEQFF
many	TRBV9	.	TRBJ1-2	TGTGCCAGCAGCGTTGGTGGGGCGACTAACTATGGCTACACCTTC	CASSVGGATNYGYTF
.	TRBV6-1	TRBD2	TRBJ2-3	TGTGCTAGGAGTCGGCTAGCGGGAGGGGGGGGAGATACGCAGTATTTT	CARSRLAGGGGDTQYF
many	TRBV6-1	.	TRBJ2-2	TGTGCCAGCAGTGAGATTGGGATGAACACCGGGGAGCTGTTTTTT	CASSEIGMNTGELFF
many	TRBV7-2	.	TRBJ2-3	TGTGCCAGCAGTCGTCCCGGGTCCACAGATACGCAGTATTTT	CASSRPGSTDTQYF
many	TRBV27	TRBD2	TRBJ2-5	TGTGCCAGCAGCCCACACCCAGCGGGAGGGGGAGAGACCCAGTACTTC	CASSPHPAGGGETQYF
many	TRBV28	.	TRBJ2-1	TGTGCCAGTCGTTCGGAGAGCTTAGGCAATGAGCAGTTCTTC	CASRSESLGNEQFF
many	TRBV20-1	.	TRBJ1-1	TGCAGTGCTTGGAGAGATATGAACACTGAAGCTTTCTTT	CSAWRDMNTEAFF
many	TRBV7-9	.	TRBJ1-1	TGTGCCAGCAGCTCCAGGGACTCGAACACTGAAGCTTTCTTT	CASSSRDSNTEAFF
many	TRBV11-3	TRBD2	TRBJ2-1	TGTGCCAGCAGCTCAGAGACTAGCGGGAGAGATGAGCAGTTCTTC	CASSSETSGRDEQFF
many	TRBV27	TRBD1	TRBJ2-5	TGTGCCAGCAGGGCCTGGACAGGGGACGAGACCCAGTACTTC	CASRAWTGDETQYF
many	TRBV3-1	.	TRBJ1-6	TGTGCCAGCAGCTTCCGGGACACCTCACCCCTCCACTTT	CASSFRDTSPLHF
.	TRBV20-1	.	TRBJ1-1	TGCAGTGCTAGTCCAAGTACTGAAGCTTTCTTT	CSASPSTEAFF
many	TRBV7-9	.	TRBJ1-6	TGTGCCAGCAGCTTAGTGGGACGGTATAATTCACCCCTCCACTTT	CASSLVGRYNSPLHF
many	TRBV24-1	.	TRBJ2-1	TGTGCCACCAGTGATTTCCCGATCGTAGGGCAGTTCTTC	CATSDFPIVGQFF
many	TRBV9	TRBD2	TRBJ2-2	TGTGCCAGCAGCGACTCGACTAGCGGGGGGCTCGACACCGGGGAGCTGTTTTTT	CASSDSTSGGLDTGELFF
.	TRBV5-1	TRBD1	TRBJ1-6	TGCGCCAGCAGCTTGACAGGGGGTAGTTCACCCCTCCACTTT	CASSLTGGSSPLHF
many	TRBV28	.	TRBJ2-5	TGTGCCAGCAGTTTATCCGACAGACGGCAAGAGACCCAGTACTTC	CASSLSDRRQETQYF
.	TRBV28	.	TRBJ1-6	TGTGCCAGCAGTTTGCGGGCCGTGGCGGGTTCACACCTCCACTTT	CASSLRAVAGSHLHF
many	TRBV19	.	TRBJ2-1	TGTGCCAGTAGTTTCCAGGTTGGGGGCTACAATGAGCAGTTCTTC	CASSFQVGGYNEQFF
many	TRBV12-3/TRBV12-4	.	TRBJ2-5	TGTGCCAGCAGTTTAGGTCATCCGCAAGAGACCCAGTACTTC	CASSLGHPQETQYF
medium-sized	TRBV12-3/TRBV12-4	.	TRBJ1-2	TGTGCCAGCAGTCGACAGGACCCTAACTATGGCTACACCTTC	CASSRQDPNYGYTF
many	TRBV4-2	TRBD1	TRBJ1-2	TGTGCCAGCAGCCGCTCTAGGGGGCCACAGGGGCGCGGCTATGGCTACACCTTC	CASSRSRGPQGRGYGYTF
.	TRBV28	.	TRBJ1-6	TGTGCCAGCAGTTTTTTGCCCTCCGGGTCAACCCTCCACTTT	CASSFLPSGSTLHF
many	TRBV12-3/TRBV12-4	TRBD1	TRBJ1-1	TGTGCCAGCAGCAGGCCACAGGGGGCGGACACTGAAGCTTTCTTT	CASSRPQGADTEAFF
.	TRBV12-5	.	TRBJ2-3	TGTGCTAGTGCCCCCTTATTCGGTGGCGCAGATACGCAGTATTTT	CASAPLFGGADTQYF
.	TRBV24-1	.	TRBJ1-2	TGTGCCACCAGTGACCTCGGGTCCTTCGGGGGCTACACCTTC	CATSDLGSFGGYTF
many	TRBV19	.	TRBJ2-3	TGTGCCAGTAGTGACGGCCCGGGCACAGATACGCAGTATTTT	CASSDGPGTDTQYF
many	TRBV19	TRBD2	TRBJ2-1	TGTGCCAGTAGTTTACGCGGCGGGAGGGCATACAATGAGCAGTTCTTC	CASSLRGGRAYNEQFF
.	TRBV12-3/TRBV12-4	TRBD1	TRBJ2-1	TGTGCCAGCACCTTGGACAGGTCCAATGAGCAGTTCTTC	CASTLDRSNEQFF
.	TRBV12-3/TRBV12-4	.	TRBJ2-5	TGTGCCAGCAGTTTAGGTACGACAGTGCAGACCCATTACTTC	CASSLGTTVQTHYF
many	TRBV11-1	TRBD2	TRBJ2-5	TGTGCCAGCAGCTTCCAGTCCACTAGCGGGTCAAGCGAGACCCAGTACTTC	CASSFQSTSGSSETQYF
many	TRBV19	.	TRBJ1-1	TGTGCCAGTAGTATAGGTTGGCGGGACAACACTGAAGCTTTCTTT	CASSIGWRDNTEAFF
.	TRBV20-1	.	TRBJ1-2	TGCAGTGCTAGGAGGTCGGGAAAGGGATATGGCTACACCTTC	CSARRSGKGYGYTF
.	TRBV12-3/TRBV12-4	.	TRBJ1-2	TGTGCCAGCAGGGCGTCGGTTCGGTCCTATGGCTACACCTTC	CASRASVRSYGYTF
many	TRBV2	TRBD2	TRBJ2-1	TGTGCCAGCAGTGTTGACTGGGGGGGACAGTTCTTC	CASSVDWGGQFF
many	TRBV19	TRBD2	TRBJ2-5	TGTGCCAGTACCCCCGGGACTAGCAGACGAGAGACCCAGTACTTC	CASTPGTSRRETQYF
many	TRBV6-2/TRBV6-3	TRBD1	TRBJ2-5	TGTGCCAGCAGACCACCTGGGACAGGCCAAGAGACCCAGTACTTC	CASRPPGTGQETQYF
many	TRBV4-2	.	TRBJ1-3	TGTGCCAGCAGCCCCCGAGCAACTGGAAACACCATATATTTT	CASSPRATGNTIYF
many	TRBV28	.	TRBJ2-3	TGTGCCAGCAGTTTTAGGGTTACAGATACGCAGTATTTT	CASSFRVTDTQYF
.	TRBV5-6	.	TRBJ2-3	TGTGCCAGCAGCTCAGGGGTCCGCACAGATACGCAGTATTTT	CASSSGVRTDTQYF
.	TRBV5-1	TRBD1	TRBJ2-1	TGCGCCAGCAGCTTCAGGGACAGCGTATACAATGAGCAGTTCTTC	CASSFRDSVYNEQFF
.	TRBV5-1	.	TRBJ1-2	TGCGCCAGCAGCTTGGCCCAGGGGTCAATGAGTGGCTACACCTTC	CASSLAQGSMSGYTF
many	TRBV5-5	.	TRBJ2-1	TGTGCCAGCAGCTTTCCCAGGGCGGATGAGCAGTTCTTC	CASSFPRADEQFF